Each of the 6 T cell receptor beta chains below was sequenced from the same sample in a study of blood T cell repertoires in COVID-19. Here immunoSEQ multiplex PCR was the method, and the copy in TCRdb shows in-frame clones only, minus some. Here the sample spans about 120,000 clones, almost 90% being singletons. The sequencing input was peripheral blood. These receptors originate from a woman aged 60 to 75 with COVID-19, enrolled during active disease.

The V call is TRBV7-8, the J call TRBJ1-1; D is uncertain. CDR1 is SGHVS and CDR2 is FQNEAQ in the germline V gene. The CDR3 is 14 residues long. V was pared by 0 bases and J by 1 base, with 6 bases between. The DNA for the CDR3 is TGTGCCAGCAGCTTAGCATCGGGGAACACTGAAGCTTTCTTT. The encoded protein is CASSLASGNTEAFF.

The chain uses TRBV28 and TRBJ1-1; TRBD1 matches at 7 bases. J was trimmed by 1 base and V by 5 bases; bases with no gene match: 16. The CDR3 length is 18 residues. The germline V gene has CDR1 MDHEN and CDR2 SYDVKM. The CDR3 DNA follows: TGTGCCAGCAGTCCCCCGACAGGGATCCCCAAAAGGAACACTGAAGCTTTCTTT. Translated, it gives CASSPPTGIPKRNTEAFF.

The gene calls are TRBV5-1 and TRBJ2-1; tentative D call: TRBD2 (7 bases). Between the trimmed V and J ends, which lost 4 bases and 8 bases, there was a span of 13 bases. The CDR3 sequence is 13 residues long. From germline, CDR1 is SGHRS and CDR2 YFSETQ. The CDR3 DNA is TGCGCCAGCAGCCAGGGGAGGGGCGATGAGCAGTTCTTC. Translated, it gives CASSQGRGDEQFF.

V is TRBV6-5 and J is TRBJ1-1; D not certain. The CDR3 is made up of 13 amino acids. V dropped 3 bases and J dropped 3 bases, with 8 bases sitting between them. Germline V gene data show CDR1 as MNHEY and CDR2 as SVGAGI. In DNA, the CDR3 is TGTGCCAGCAGTTATCAGGACTACACTGAAGCTTTCTTT. Its protein product is CASSYQDYTEAFF.

The J gene is TRBJ1-2, the V gene TRBV5-3, with 7 bases fitting TRBD1. TRBV5-3 is designated an ORF whose function remains uncertain. J was trimmed by 4 bases and V by 4 bases; bases with no gene match: 7. CDR3 length: 14 residues. This CDR3 is CARSQTTGIYGYTF. In DNA, the CDR3 is TGTGCCAGAAGCCAAACGACAGGGATCTATGGCTACACCTTC.

This clone was counted many times. The genes are TRBV5-4 and TRBJ1-1, with D uncertain. The V and J ends lost 0 bases and 6 bases respectively, with 9 bases between them. The CDR3 runs 13 residues. Germline V gene lookup returns CDR1 SGHNT and CDR2 YYREEE (reference sequence). CDR3 residues: CASSLGGAAEAFF. The CDR3 DNA reads TGTGCCAGCAGCTTGGGTGGAGCGGCTGAAGCTTTCTTT.